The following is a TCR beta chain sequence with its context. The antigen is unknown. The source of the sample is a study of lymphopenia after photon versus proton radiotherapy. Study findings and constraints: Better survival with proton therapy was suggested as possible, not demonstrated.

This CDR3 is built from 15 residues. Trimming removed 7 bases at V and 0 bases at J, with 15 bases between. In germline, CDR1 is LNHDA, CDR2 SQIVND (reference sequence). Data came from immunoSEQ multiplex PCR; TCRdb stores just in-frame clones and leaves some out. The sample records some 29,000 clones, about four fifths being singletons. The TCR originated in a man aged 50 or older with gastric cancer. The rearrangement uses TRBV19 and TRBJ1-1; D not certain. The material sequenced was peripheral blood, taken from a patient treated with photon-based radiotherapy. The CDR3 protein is CASTQEGIMNTEAFF. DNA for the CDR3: TGTGCCAGTACTCAAGAGGGAATCATGAACACTGAAGCTTTCTTT.